This TCR beta chain comes out of a study of long-term antiretroviral therapy in people with HIV. Concerning this clone: Its antigen remains unknown.

The United States was where all participants with HIV were treated. Germline V gene lookup returns CDR1 SGHVS and CDR2 FNYEAQ. The CDR3 has 16 residues. The V end was cut by 5 bases, the J end by 7 bases, with 18 bases between. Findings and caveats of the study: Repertoires in HIV (unlike those of controls) had narrower CDR3 length ranges. Blood was collected between the mid-2000s and the late 2010s, possibly under older ART regimens. In samples taken after ART, diversity increased but remained below transplant donor control levels.

The authors ran the immunoSEQ assay, v3.0, at survey level. Sequencing was performed with immunoSEQ multiplex PCR; in TCRdb, only in-frame clones are kept and a portion is missing. The sample has about 25,000 clones, about 86% seen once; the top ten hold more than 15%. The sample was unsorted PBMCs, taken 1.2 years after starting antiretroviral therapy. This sequence originates from a man aged 50 to 59 with HIV. The rearrangement links TRBV7-6 to TRBJ1-6, with D tentatively TRBD1 (6 bases). CDR3 region: CASSPATGGQNSPLHF. In nucleotides, the CDR3 is TGTGCCAGCAGCCCCGCCACGGGGGGCCAGAATTCACCCCTCCACTTT. The complete variable domain, with remaining parts taken from reference TRBV7-6 and TRBJ1-6, reads GAGVSQSPRYKVTKRGQDVALRCDPISGHVSLYWYRQALGQGPEFLTYFNYEAQQDKSGLPNDRFSAERPEGSISTLTIQRTEQRDSAMYRCASSPATGGQNSPLHFGNGTRLTVT.